This T cell receptor (beta chain) stems from a study of shared clonotypes between healthy human individuals. Sequenced by immunoSEQ multiplex PCR; TCRdb stores in-frame clones only, minus some. The sample contains 2 million to 2.5 million clones, 90% to 95% of which appear only once. The germline V gene encodes CDR1 SGHRS and CDR2 YFSETQ. V lost 0 bases, J lost 5 bases, and 17 bases lay in between. The CDR3 is 16 residues long. Sequences were obtained from naive CD4+ T cells from PBMCs. The subset denotes: CD45RA+ positively selected. This TCR derives from a man aged 18 to 29 in good health. Some clones in this sample may be carry-over from other donors' samples. The gene calls are TRBV5-1 and TRBJ2-5; D call uncertain. CDR3 sequence (DNA): TGCGCCAGCAGCTTGGGTCCCCAGGTCCCTGGGGAGACCCAGTACTTC. Protein product: CASSLGPQVPGETQYF. The full variable domain, with the rest looked up from reference TRBV5-1 and TRBJ2-5, is KAGVTQTPRYLIKTRGQQVTLSCSPISGHRSVSWYQQTPGQGLQFLFEYFSETQRNKGNFPGRFSGRQFSNSRSEMNVSTLELGDSALYLCASSLGPQVPGETQYFGPGTRLLVL.